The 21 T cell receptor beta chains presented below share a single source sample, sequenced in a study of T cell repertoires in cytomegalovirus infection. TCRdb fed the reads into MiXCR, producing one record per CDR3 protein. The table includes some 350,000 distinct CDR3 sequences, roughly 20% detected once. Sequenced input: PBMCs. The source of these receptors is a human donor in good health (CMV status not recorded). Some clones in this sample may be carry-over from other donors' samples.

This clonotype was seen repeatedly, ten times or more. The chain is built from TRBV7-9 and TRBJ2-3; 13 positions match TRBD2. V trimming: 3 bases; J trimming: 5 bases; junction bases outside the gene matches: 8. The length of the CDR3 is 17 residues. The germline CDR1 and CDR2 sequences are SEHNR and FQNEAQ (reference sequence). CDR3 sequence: CASSFVTSGRFRDTQYF. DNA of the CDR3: TGTGCCAGCAGCTTTGTGACTAGCGGGAGGTTTCGAGATACGCAGTATTTT.

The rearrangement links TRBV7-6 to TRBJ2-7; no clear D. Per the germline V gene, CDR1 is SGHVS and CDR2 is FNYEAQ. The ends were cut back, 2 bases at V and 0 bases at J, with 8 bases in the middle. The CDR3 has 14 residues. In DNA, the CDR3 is TGTGCCAGCAGCTTATTGGGGAACTCCTACGAGCAGTACTTC. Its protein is CASSLLGNSYEQYF.

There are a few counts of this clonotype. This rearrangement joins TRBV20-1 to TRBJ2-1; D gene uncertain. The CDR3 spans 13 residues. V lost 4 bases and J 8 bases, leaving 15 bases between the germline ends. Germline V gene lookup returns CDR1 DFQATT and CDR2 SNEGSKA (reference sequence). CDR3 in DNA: TGCAGTGCTACCAGGCTAGAAGGCGATGAGCAGTTCTTC. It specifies CSATRLEGDEQFF.

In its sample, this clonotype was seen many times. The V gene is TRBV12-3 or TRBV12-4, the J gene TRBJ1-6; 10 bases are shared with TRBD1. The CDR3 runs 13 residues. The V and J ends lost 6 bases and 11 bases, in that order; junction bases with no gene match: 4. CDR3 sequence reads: CASRRTGGTPLHF. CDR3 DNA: TGTGCCAGCAGACGGACAGGGGGAACACCCCTCCACTTT.

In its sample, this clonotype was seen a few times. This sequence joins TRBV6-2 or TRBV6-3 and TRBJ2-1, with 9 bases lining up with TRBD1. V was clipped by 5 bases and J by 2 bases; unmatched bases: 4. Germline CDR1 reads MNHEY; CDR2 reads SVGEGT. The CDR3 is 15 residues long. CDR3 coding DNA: TGTGCCAGCAGTCCACAGGGGGCCGCCTACAATGAGCAGTTCTTC. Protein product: CASSPQGAAYNEQFF.

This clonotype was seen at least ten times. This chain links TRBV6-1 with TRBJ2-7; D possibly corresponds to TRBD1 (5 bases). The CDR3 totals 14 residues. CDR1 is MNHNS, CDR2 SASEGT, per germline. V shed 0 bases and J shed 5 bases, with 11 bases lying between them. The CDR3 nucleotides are TGTGCCAGCAGTGAAGCGCTAGGGGTAAACGAGCAGTACTTC. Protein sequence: CASSEALGVNEQYF.

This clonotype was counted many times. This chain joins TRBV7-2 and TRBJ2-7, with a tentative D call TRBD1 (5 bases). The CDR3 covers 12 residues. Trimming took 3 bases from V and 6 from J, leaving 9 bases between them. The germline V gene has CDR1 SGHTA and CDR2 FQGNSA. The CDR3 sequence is CASSFWGGEQYF. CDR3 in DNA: TGTGCCAGCAGCTTTTGGGGCGGCGAGCAGTACTTC.

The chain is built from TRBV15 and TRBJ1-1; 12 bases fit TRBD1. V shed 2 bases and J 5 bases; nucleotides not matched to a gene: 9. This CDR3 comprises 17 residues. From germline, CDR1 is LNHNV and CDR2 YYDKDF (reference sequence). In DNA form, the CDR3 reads TGTGCCACCAGCAGACCGCCGGGACAGGGGGCTGGGACTGAAGCTTTCTTT. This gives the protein CATSRPPGQGAGTEAFF.

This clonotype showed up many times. The CDR3 DNA is TGTGCCAGCAGCAGACTGATGGAGGAGCAGTACTTC. Translating gives CASSRLMEEQYF. This chain connects TRBV7-6 to TRBJ2-7, with D unresolved. CDR3 length: 12 residues. The germline V and J ends were trimmed by 5 bases and 7 bases, with 12 bases remaining between them. Germline V gives CDR1 SGHVS, CDR2 FNYEAQ.

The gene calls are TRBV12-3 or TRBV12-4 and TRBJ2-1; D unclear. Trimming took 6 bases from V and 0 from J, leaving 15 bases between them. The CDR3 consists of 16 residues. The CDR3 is CASSPLGPSSYNEQFF. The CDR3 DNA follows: TGTGCCAGCAGCCCCCTAGGGCCCAGCTCCTACAATGAGCAGTTCTTC.

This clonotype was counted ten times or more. CDR3 in amino acids: CASSLGTSGELFF. The DNA of the CDR3 is TGTGCCAGCAGTTTAGGGACCTCCGGGGAGCTGTTTTTT. The chain joins TRBV12-3 or TRBV12-4 to TRBJ2-2; D ambiguous. The CDR3 length is 13 residues. The V gene lost 1 base and the J gene lost 6 bases, with 6 bases spanning the gap.

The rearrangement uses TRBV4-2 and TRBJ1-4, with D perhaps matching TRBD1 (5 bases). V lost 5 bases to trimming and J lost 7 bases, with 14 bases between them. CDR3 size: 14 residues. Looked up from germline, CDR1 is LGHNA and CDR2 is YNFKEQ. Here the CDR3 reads CASSKPPDSEKLFF. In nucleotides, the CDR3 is TGTGCCAGCAGCAAACCTCCCGACAGTGAAAAACTGTTTTTT.

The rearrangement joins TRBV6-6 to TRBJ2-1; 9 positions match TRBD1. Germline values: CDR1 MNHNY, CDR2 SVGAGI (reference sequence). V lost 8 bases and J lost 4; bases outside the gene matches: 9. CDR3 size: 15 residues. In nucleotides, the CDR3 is TGTGCCAGCTACCCAACCGGGACAGGGTACAATGAGCAGTTCTTC. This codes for CASYPTGTGYNEQFF.

The CDR3 DNA reads TGTGCCAGCAGCCAAGGCGGTGCCGAGTATTTT. Its protein is CASSQGGAEYF. This sequence joins TRBV3-1 and TRBJ2-3, with D unclear. The germline V and J ends were trimmed by 1 base and 13 bases, with 9 bases remaining between them. Germline loops: CDR1 LGHDT, CDR2 YNNKEL (reference sequence). CDR3 length: 11 residues.

CDR3 bases: TGTGCCAGCAGGGGTCAGGCGGACACTGAAGCTTTCTTT. Translation gives CASRGQADTEAFF. The chain links TRBV6-2 or TRBV6-3 to TRBJ1-1; no firm D call. The V end was cut by 6 bases, the J end by 3 bases, with 11 bases between. The CDR3 length is 13 residues. The V gene's germline CDR1 is MNHEY and CDR2 SVGEGT.

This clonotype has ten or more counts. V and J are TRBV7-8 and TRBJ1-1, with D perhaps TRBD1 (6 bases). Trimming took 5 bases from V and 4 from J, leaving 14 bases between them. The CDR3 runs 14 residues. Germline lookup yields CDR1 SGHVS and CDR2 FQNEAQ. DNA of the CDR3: TGTGCCAGCAGCCCATTGAGGGGGGTCACTGAAGCTTTCTTT. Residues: CASSPLRGVTEAFF.

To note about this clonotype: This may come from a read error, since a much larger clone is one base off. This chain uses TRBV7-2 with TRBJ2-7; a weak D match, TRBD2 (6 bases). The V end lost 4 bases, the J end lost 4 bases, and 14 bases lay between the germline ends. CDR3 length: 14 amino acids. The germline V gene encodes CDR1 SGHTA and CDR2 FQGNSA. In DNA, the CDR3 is TGTGCCAGCAGCTCAGAGACTAGAGGGTACGAGCAGTACTTC. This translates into CASSSETRGYEQYF.

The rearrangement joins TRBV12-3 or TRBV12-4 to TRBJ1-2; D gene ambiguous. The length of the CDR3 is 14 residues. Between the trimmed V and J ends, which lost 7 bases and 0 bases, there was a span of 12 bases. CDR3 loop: CASTIGTTNYGYTF. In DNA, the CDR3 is TGTGCCAGCACCATAGGCACAACTAACTATGGCTACACCTTC.

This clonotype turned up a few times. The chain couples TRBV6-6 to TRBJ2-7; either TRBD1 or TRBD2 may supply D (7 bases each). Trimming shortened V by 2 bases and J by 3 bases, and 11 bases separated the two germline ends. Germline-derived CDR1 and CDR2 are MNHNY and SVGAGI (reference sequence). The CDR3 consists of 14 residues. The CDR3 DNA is TGTGCCAGCAGTTACGCAGGGGGGGTCTACGAGCAGTACTTC. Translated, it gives CASSYAGGVYEQYF.

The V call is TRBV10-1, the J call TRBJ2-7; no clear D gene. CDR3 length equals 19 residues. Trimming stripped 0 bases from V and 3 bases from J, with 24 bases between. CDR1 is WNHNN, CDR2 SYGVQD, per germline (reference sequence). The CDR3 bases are TGCGCCAGCAGTGAGTCATTAGCCGATTCAGCTCCGCCTGACTACGAGCAGTACTTC. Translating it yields CASSESLADSAPPDYEQYF.

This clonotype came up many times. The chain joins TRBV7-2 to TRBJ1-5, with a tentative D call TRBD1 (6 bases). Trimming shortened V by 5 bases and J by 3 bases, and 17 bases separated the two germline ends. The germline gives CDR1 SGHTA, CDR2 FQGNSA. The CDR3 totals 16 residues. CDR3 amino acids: CASSLYGGDTNQPQHF. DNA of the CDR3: TGTGCCAGCAGCCTTTATGGGGGGGACACCAATCAGCCCCAGCATTTT.